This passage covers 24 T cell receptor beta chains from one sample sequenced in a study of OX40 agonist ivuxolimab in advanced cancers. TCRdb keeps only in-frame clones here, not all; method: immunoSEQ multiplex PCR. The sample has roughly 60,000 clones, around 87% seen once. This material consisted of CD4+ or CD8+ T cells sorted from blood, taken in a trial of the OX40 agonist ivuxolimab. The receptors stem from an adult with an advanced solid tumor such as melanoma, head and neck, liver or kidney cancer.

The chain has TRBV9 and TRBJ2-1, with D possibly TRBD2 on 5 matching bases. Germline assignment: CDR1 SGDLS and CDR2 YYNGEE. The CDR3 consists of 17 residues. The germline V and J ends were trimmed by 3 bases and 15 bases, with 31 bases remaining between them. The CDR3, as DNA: TGTGCCAGCAGCGCCCAAGGAGAGGGATCTCCCGCTTTTTCTCCGTTCTTC. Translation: CASSAQGEGSPAFSPFF.

CDR3 loop: CAISESYGQGGTEAFF. The CDR3 DNA follows: TGTGCCATCAGTGAGTCGTACGGGCAGGGCGGAACTGAAGCTTTCTTT. This chain connects TRBV10-3 to TRBJ1-1; possibly TRBD1 for D (5 bases). The CDR3 consists of 16 residues. Germline values: CDR1 ENHRY, CDR2 SYGVKD. Trimming left V 0 bases short and J 5 bases short, with 16 bases between.

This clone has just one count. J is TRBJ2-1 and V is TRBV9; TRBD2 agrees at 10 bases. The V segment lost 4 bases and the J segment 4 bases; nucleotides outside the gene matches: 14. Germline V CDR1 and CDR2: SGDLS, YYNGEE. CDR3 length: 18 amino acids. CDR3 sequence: CASSPREVLAGTYNEQFF. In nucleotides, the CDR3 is TGTGCCAGCAGCCCAAGAGAAGTACTAGCGGGAACTTACAATGAGCAGTTCTTC.

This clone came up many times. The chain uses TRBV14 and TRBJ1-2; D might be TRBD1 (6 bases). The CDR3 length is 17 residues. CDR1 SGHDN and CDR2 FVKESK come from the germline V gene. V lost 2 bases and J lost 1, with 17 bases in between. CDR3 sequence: CASSQLTGTGRNYGYTF. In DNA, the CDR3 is TGTGCCAGCAGCCAACTTACAGGGACCGGGCGTAACTATGGCTACACCTTC.

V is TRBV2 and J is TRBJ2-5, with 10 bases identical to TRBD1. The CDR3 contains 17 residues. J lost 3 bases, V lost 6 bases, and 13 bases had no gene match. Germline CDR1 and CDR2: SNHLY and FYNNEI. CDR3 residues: CASSSPERQGAEETQYF. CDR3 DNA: TGTGCCAGCAGCAGCCCCGAAAGACAGGGGGCTGAAGAGACCCAGTACTTC. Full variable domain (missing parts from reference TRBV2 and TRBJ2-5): EPEVTQTPSHQVTQMGQEVILRCVPISNHLYFYWYRQILGQKVEFLVSFYNNEISEKSEIFDDQFSVERPDGSNFTLKIRSTKLEDSAMYFCASSSPERQGAEETQYFGPGTRLLVL.

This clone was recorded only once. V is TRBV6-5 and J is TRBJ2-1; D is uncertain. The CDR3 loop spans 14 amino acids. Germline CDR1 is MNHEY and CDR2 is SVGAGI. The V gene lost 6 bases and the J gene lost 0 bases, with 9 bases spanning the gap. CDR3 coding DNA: TGTGCCAGCAGCCTTCGGACCTCCTACAATGAGCAGTTCTTC. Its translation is CASSLRTSYNEQFF.

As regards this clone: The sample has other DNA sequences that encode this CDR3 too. The CDR3: CASSLAGTEYNEQFF. The DNA of the CDR3 is TGCGCCAGCAGCTTGGCCGGGACTGAATACAATGAGCAGTTCTTC. V is TRBV5-1 and J is TRBJ2-1; D might be TRBD2 (6 bases). V was pared by 0 bases and J by 4 bases, with 11 bases between. The CDR3 has 15 residues. Germline V lookup: CDR1 SGHRS, CDR2 YFSETQ. Together with reference TRBV5-1 and TRBJ2-1, the CDR3 gives the full variable domain: KAGVTQTPRYLIKTRGQQVTLSCSPISGHRSVSWYQQTPGQGLQFLFEYFSETQRNKGNFPGRFSGRQFSNSRSEMNVSTLELGDSALYLCASSLAGTEYNEQFFGPGTRLTVL.

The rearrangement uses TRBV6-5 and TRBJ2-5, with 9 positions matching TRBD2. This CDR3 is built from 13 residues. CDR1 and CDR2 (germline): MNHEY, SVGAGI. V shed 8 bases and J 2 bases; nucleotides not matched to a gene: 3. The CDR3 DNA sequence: TGTGCCAGCGCTAGCGGGGTACAAGAGACCCAGTACTTC. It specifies CASASGVQETQYF.

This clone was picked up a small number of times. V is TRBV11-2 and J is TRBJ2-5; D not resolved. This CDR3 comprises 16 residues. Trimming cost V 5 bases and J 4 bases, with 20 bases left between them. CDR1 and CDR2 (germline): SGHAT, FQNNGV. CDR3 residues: CASSLEDGRLPETQYF. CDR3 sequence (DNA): TGTGCCAGCAGCCTTGAGGACGGCCGGCTGCCAGAGACCCAGTACTTC.

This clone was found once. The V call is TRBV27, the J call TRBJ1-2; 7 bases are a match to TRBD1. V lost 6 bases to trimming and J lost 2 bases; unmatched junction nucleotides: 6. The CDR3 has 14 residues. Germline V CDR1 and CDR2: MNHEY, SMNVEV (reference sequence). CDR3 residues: CASRPGQKNYGYTF. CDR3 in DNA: TGTGCCAGCAGACCGGGACAGAAAAACTATGGCTACACCTTC.

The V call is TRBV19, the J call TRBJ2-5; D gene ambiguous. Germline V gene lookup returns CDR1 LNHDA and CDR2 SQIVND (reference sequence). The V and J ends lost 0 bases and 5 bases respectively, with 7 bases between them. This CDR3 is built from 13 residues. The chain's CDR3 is CASSIDHEETQYF. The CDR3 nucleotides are TGTGCCAGTAGTATAGATCACGAGGAGACCCAGTACTTC.

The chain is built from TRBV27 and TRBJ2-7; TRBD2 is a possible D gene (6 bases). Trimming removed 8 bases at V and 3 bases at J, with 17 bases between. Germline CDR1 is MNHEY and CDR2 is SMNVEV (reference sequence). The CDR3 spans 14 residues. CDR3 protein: CASSTSIPGYEQYF. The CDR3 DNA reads TGTGCCAGCTCAACTAGCATCCCGGGCTACGAGCAGTACTTC.

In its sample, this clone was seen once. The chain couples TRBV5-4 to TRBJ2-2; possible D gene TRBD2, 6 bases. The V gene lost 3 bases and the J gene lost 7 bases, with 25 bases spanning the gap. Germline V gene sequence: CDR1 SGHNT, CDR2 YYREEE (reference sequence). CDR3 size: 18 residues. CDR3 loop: CASSSGTFPGAKGGELFF. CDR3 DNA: TGTGCCAGCAGCTCAGGGACTTTTCCGGGAGCGAAGGGCGGGGAGCTGTTTTTT. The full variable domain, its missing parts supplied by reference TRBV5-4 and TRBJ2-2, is ETGVTQSPTHLIKTRGQQVTLRCSSQSGHNTVSWYQQALGQGPQFIFQYYREEENGRGNFPPRFSGLQFPNYSSELNVNALELDDSALYLCASSSGTFPGAKGGELFFGEGSRLTVL.

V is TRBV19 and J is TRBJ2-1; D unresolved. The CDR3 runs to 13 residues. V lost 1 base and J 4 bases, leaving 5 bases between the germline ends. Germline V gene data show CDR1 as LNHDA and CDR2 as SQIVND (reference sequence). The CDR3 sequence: CASSIGNYNEQFF. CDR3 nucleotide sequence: TGTGCCAGTAGTATAGGGAATTACAATGAGCAGTTCTTC.

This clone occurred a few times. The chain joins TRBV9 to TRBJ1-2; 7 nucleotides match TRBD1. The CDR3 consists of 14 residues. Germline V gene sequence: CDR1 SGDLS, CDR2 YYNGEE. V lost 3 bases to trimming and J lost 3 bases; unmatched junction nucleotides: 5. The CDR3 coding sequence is TGTGCCAGCAGCGCCGGGACAGACTACTATGGCTACACCTTC. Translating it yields CASSAGTDYYGYTF.

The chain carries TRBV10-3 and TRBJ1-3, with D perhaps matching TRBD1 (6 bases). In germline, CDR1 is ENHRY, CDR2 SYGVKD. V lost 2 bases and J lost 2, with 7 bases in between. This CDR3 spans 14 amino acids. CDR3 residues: CAISEGTTGNTIYF. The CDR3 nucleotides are TGTGCCATCAGTGAGGGGACAACTGGAAACACCATATATTTT.

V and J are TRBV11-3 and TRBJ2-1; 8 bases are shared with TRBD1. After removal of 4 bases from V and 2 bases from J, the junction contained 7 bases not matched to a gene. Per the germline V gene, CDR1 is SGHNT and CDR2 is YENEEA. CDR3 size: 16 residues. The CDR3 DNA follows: TGTGCCAGCAGCTACCAGGGGACAGGTGCCTACAATGAGCAGTTCTTC. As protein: CASSYQGTGAYNEQFF.

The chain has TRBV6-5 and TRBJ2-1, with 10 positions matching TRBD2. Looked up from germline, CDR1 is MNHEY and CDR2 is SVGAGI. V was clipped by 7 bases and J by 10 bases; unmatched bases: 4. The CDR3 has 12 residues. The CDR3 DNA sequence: TGTGCCAGCAAACCACTAGCGGGAGAGCAGTTCTTC. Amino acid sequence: CASKPLAGEQFF.

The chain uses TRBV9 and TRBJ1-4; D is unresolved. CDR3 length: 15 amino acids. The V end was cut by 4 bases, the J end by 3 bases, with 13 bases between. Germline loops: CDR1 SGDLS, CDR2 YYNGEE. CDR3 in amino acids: CASSPFWQPNEKLFF. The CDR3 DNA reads TGTGCCAGCAGCCCGTTTTGGCAGCCTAATGAAAAACTGTTTTTT.

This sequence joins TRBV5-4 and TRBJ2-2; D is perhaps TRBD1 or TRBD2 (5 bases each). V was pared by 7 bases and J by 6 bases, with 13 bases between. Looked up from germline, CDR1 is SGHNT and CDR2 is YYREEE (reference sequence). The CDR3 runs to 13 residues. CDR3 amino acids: CASEGRPAGELFF. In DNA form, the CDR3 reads TGTGCCAGCGAGGGGAGACCGGCCGGGGAGCTGTTTTTT.

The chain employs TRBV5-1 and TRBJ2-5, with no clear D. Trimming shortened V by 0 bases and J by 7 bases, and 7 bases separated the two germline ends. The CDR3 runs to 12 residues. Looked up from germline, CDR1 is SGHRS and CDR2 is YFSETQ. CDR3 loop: CASSLEDGTQYF. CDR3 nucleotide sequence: TGCGCCAGCAGCTTGGAGGATGGGACCCAGTACTTC.

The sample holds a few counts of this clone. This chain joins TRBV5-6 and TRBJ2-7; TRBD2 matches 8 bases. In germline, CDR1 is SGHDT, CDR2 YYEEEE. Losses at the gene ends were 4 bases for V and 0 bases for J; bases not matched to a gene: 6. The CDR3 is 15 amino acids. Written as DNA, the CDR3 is TGTGCCAGCAGCATACTAGCGGAACTCTCCTACGAGCAGTACTTC. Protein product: CASSILAELSYEQYF.

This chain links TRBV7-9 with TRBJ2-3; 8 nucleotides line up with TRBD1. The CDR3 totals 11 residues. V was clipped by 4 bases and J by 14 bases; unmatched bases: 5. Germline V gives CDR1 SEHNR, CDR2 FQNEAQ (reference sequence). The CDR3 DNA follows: TGTGCCAGCAGCTCCGGGACAGGACCGTATTTT. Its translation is CASSSGTGPYF.

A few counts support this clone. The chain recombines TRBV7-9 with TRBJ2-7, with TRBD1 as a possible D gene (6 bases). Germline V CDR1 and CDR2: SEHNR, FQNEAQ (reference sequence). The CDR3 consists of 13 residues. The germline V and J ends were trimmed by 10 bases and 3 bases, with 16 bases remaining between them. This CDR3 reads CATAPEDSYEQYF. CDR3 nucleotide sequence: TGTGCCACCGCCCCCGAGGACAGCTACGAGCAGTACTTC.